Below, 20 T cell receptor beta chains from the same sample are listed, as sequenced in a study of tumor-infiltrating lymphocytes in primary liver carcinoma. The researchers obtained blood RNA from unsorted whole blood and also extracted germline DNA. The authors made TCR beta cDNA from roughly 480 ng total RNA with a constant-region primer. What produced the TCR beta libraries was three nested multiplex PCR rounds using slightly modified ARM-PCR. PCR rounds one and two used TRBV1-TRBV30 forward primers with a C-beta reverse primer for about 9 cycles each. TCRdb reanalysed the multiplex PCR reads using MiXCR and keeps one entry per CDR3 protein. The sample gives about 310,000 distinct CDR3 sequences, approximately 54% of which show up once; more than 15% is in the top ten. The sample consisted of peripheral blood. The source is a woman aged 30 to 39 with primary liver carcinoma and hepatitis B virus infection.

This clonotype was seen many times. J is TRBJ2-3 and V is TRBV4-3, with 10 bases that match TRBD1. Germline-derived CDR1 and CDR2 are LGHNA and YSLEER. The CDR3 runs 16 residues. V lost 0 bases to trimming and J lost 3 bases; unmatched junction nucleotides: 3. The CDR3 sequence: CASSQETGGRTDTQYF. CDR3 nucleotides: TGCGCCAGCAGCCAAGAGACAGGGGGCAGAACAGATACGCAGTATTTT.

Note on this clonotype: This may be a read error: a much more frequent sequence differs by one nucleotide. The chain carries TRBV29-1 and TRBJ2-6; D perhaps matches TRBD1 (6 bases). This CDR3 comprises 14 residues. Germline-derived CDR1 and CDR2 are SQVTM and ANQGSEA. The CDR3 DNA reads as TGCAGCGTCGGACAGTTCTCTGTGGCCAACGTCCTGACTTTC. As protein: CSVGQFSVANVLTF.

The table lists this clonotype with a count of one. The junction does not match germline at one end; this may be a read error. The CDR3, as DNA: TGTGCCAGCAATTCCCCCCGACTAAGCGGGACCTTCCGTGGTGAGCAGCTCTTC. The encoded protein is CASNSPRLSGTFRGEQLF. The gene calls are TRBV12-3 or TRBV12-4 and TRBJ2-1; the match to TRBD2 covers 7 bases. This CDR3 is 18 amino acids long.

Worth noting for this clonotype: A read error may produce the germline difference seen at one junction end. The gene calls are TRBV11-2 and TRBJ1-1; D remains unclear. The CDR3 has 12 amino acids. Germline V gives CDR1 SGHAT, CDR2 FQNNGV. Written as DNA, the CDR3 is TGTGCCAGCGGTCAGGCTAACAGTGAAGCTTTCTTT. Translation gives CASGQANSEAFF.

Worth noting for this clonotype: Possible read error: a much larger clone is one base away. The genes are TRBV29-1 and TRBJ2-1; D is uncertain. The CDR3 is 12 residues long. Germline CDR1 and CDR2: SQVTM and ANQGSEA. Trimming removed 3 bases at V and 3 bases at J, with 6 bases between. CDR3 DNA sequence: TGCAGCGTTGATGGCAGCTACAATGAGCAGTTCTTC. Protein product: CSVDGSYNEQFF.

This clonotype was counted a single time. A much larger clonotype is one base distant, so this may be a read error. The V and J genes are TRBV29-1 and TRBJ2-1; unclear D gene. CDR1 and CDR2 (germline): SQVTM, ANQGSEA. Trimming left V 4 bases short and J 10 bases short, with 14 bases between. The CDR3 length is 12 residues. The chain's CDR3 is CSVGVAAYEQFF. In DNA, the CDR3 is TGCAGCGTTGGGGTAGCCGCCTACGAGCAGTTCTTC.

There are a few counts of this clonotype. This chain joins TRBV12-3 or TRBV12-4 and TRBJ2-7; no reliable D call. V lost 2 bases and J 6 bases, leaving 8 bases between the germline ends. The CDR3 sequence is 12 residues long. This CDR3 reads CASSLRESEQYF. The CDR3 DNA reads TGTGCCAGCAGTTTAAGGGAAAGCGAGCAGTACTTC.

The chain couples TRBV7-8 to TRBJ1-5; D unclear. The V gene lost 3 bases and the J gene lost 9 bases, with 18 bases spanning the gap. CDR1 is SGHVS and CDR2 is FQNEAQ in the germline V gene. This CDR3 is 15 amino acids long. CDR3 loop: CASSFNPTLKGPQHF. The CDR3 bases are TGTGCCAGCAGCTTCAATCCGACTCTCAAGGGGCCCCAGCATTTT.

This chain joins TRBV7-9 and TRBJ2-1; weak D call: TRBD2 (5 bases). Germline-derived CDR1 and CDR2 are SEHNR and FQNEAQ (reference sequence). Trimming removed 3 bases from V and 10 bases from J, with 16 bases in between. The CDR3 sequence is 14 residues long. DNA for the CDR3: TGTGCCAGCAGCTTTTCGGCCGGGAAAAAGGAGCAGTTCTTC. This sequence encodes CASSFSAGKKEQFF. The entire variable domain, with the rest obtained from reference TRBV7-9 and TRBJ2-1, is as follows: DTGVSQNPRHKITKRGQNVTFRCDPISEHNRLYWYRQTLGQGPEFLTYFQNEAQLEKSRLLSDRFSAERPKGSFSTLEIQRTEQGDSAMYLCASSFSAGKKEQFFGPGTRLTVL.

The chain uses TRBV5-4 and TRBJ2-1, with D possibly TRBD2 on 6 matching bases. The CDR3 has 15 amino acids. V gave up 4 bases and J gave up 4 bases, with 15 bases separating them. In germline, CDR1 is SGHNT, CDR2 YYREEE (reference sequence). The CDR3, as DNA: TGTGCCAGCAGCCCGACCGGGACTGGTTACAATGAGCAGTTCTTC. It yields the protein CASSPTGTGYNEQFF. Full variable domain (outside the CDR3, taken from reference TRBV5-4 and TRBJ2-1): ETGVTQSPTHLIKTRGQQVTLRCSSQSGHNTVSWYQQALGQGPQFIFQYYREEENGRGNFPPRFSGLQFPNYSSELNVNALELDDSALYLCASSPTGTGYNEQFFGPGTRLTVL.

The V and J genes are TRBV28 and TRBJ2-2, with TRBD2 as a possible D gene (6 bases). Per the germline V gene, CDR1 is MDHEN and CDR2 is SYDVKM. This CDR3 spans 15 amino acids. V lost 6 bases, J lost 6 bases, and 17 bases lay in between. The CDR3 protein is CASRSRKGEAGELFF. CDR3 DNA sequence: TGTGCCAGCAGGTCCAGGAAAGGGGAGGCCGGGGAGCTGTTTTTT.

This chain joins TRBV2 and TRBJ2-2; weak D call: TRBD2 (6 bases). Germline V gene sequence: CDR1 SNHLY, CDR2 FYNNEI. The CDR3 loop spans 14 amino acids. Trimming left V 6 bases short and J 5 bases short, with 13 bases between. The CDR3 reads CASRTGAETGELFF. CDR3 bases: TGTGCCAGCAGAACGGGAGCGGAGACCGGGGAGCTGTTTTTT.

Points on this clonotype: A much larger clone lies one base from this, so it may be a read error. The rearrangement links TRBV29-1 to TRBJ2-2, with TRBD2 matching over 9 bases. The CDR3 is 16 residues long. Germline V gene lookup returns CDR1 SQVTM and CDR2 ANQGSEA. V was clipped by 1 base and J by 5 bases; unmatched bases: 8. The CDR3 DNA follows: TGCAGCGTTGAAGGGGAGGGTAGCGGGAGTACCGGGGAGCTGTTTTTT. The encoded protein is CSVEGEGSGSTGELFF.

There are a few counts of this clonotype. The CDR3 loop is CASTRGGSSPLHF. CDR3 nucleotide sequence: TGTGCCAGCACCCGAGGGGGTTCTTCACCCCTCCACTTT. The chain uses TRBV12-3 or TRBV12-4 and TRBJ1-6; the D gene is possibly TRBD1 (6 bases). The CDR3 consists of 13 residues. The V end was cut by 7 bases, the J end by 9 bases, with 13 bases between.

Note on this clonotype: A single base separates this from a much larger clone, so it may be a read error. The rearrangement joins TRBV12-3 or TRBV12-4 to TRBJ1-1, with D uncertain. With 5 bases removed from V and 1 base from J, the gap between germline ends came to 5 bases. This CDR3 contains 12 residues. The CDR3 is CASSITNTEAFF. CDR3 nucleotides: TGTGCCAGCAGTATCACGAACACTGAAGCTTTCTTT.

This clonotype occurred many times. The V and J genes are TRBV29-1 and TRBJ2-1; TRBD2 matches at 7 bases. Germline V gene sequence: CDR1 SQVTM, CDR2 ANQGSEA. The CDR3 runs 16 residues. This chain's CDR3 is CTVLMGGSRLSNEQFF. CDR3 DNA sequence: TGCACCGTACTCATGGGGGGGAGTCGATTATCTAATGAGCAGTTCTTC.

The chain is built from TRBV28 and TRBJ1-2, with D maybe TRBD1 (6 bases). The ends were cut back, 4 bases at V and 4 bases at J, with 13 bases in the middle. The CDR3 covers 14 residues. Germline V gene lookup returns CDR1 MDHEN and CDR2 SYDVKM. CDR3 sequence reads: CASSSGHLSYGYTF. In nucleotides, the CDR3 is TGTGCCAGCAGTTCGGGACACCTATCCTATGGCTACACCTTC.

Note on this clonotype: A single base separates this from a much larger clone, so it may be a read error. The rearrangement uses TRBV12-3 or TRBV12-4 and TRBJ1-1, with D uncertain. The CDR3 extends over 13 amino acids. Trimming took off 4 bases at V and 1 base at J, with 7 bases between the two ends. The CDR3 nucleotides are TGTGCCAGCAGTTCCCCGGCGAACACTGAAGCTTTCTTT. Its translation is CASSSPANTEAFF.

The chain employs TRBV29-1 and TRBJ2-3, with D unresolved. The germline V and J ends were trimmed by 7 bases and 2 bases, with 16 bases remaining between them. The CDR3 runs 14 residues. Germline V CDR1 and CDR2: SQVTM, ANQGSEA. The CDR3 sequence is CSAEEWGNTDTQYF. CDR3 nucleotide sequence: TGCAGCGCAGAGGAGTGGGGTAACACAGATACGCAGTATTTT.

The J gene is TRBJ2-4, the V gene TRBV4-3, with D uncertain. From germline, CDR1 is LGHNA and CDR2 YSLEER. This CDR3 comprises 15 residues. Trimming shortened V by 0 bases and J by 0 bases, and 6 bases separated the two germline ends. DNA for the CDR3: TGCGCCAGCAGCCAAGATGACTTAGCCAAAAACATTCAGTACTTC. Translated: CASSQDDLAKNIQYF.